The 22 T cell receptor beta chains given below trace back to one sample, sequenced in a study of cytomegalovirus exposure and HLA in healthy donors (dated by TCRdb to 2016 to 2017). The method behind the library was the immunoSEQ multiplex PCR assay. The multiplex PCR relied on a mix of 60 forward primers for TCR Vbeta segments and 13 reverse primers for TCR Jbeta segments. TCRdb stores this immuneACCESS table with in-frame sequences only. Part of the clones is absent; in the studies checked, under half of the shortfall reflects unresolved V genes, and no reason is known for the rest. This sample is represented by roughly 150,000 clones; roughly 82% of them were singletons. The top ten hold about 6.1% of the sample. Sequences were obtained from PBMCs. Receptors were obtained from a woman aged 45-60 years in good health and CMV-seropositive.

The J gene is TRBJ1-5, the V gene TRBV11-2, with 11 bases matching TRBD1. With 5 bases clipped from V and 4 bases from J, the junction kept 10 bases outside the gene matches. Germline V CDR1 and CDR2: SGHAT, FQNNGV. This CDR3 is built from 17 residues. CDR3 sequence (DNA): TGTGCCAGCAGCCCCGGGAGGGGACAGGGGGTAAATCAGCCCCAGCATTTT. Encoded protein: CASSPGRGQGVNQPQHF.

The CDR3, as DNA: TGCAGCGTTAGTCTGCGGTACACCGGGGAGCTGTTTTTT. Translating gives CSVSLRYTGELFF. J is TRBJ2-2 and V is TRBV29-1; no clear D. Trimming removed 5 bases from V and 3 bases from J, with 10 bases in between. The CDR3 spans 13 residues. CDR1 and CDR2 from the germline V gene are SQVTM and ANQGSEA.

The rearrangement links TRBV30 to TRBJ1-4; 11 nucleotides match TRBD1. The V gene's germline CDR1 is GTSNPN and CDR2 SVGIG (reference sequence). This CDR3 contains 14 residues. V shed 0 bases and J 10 bases; nucleotides not matched to a gene: 4. The CDR3 DNA is TGTGCCTGGAGTGTAGGGACAGGGGGAGGAAAACTGTTTTTT. Encoded protein: CAWSVGTGGGKLFF.

V is TRBV5-1 and J is TRBJ1-5; D is unresolved. Per germline, CDR1 SGHRS and CDR2 YFSETQ. Trimming cost V 1 base and J 1 base, with 6 bases left between them. The CDR3 is 14 amino acids. CDR3 region: CASSLSGSNQPQHF. Here the CDR3 DNA reads TGCGCCAGCAGCTTGTCAGGAAGCAATCAGCCCCAGCATTTT. The whole variable domain, filled in from reference TRBV5-1 and TRBJ1-5, reads KAGVTQTPRYLIKTRGQQVTLSCSPISGHRSVSWYQQTPGQGLQFLFEYFSETQRNKGNFPGRFSGRQFSNSRSEMNVSTLELGDSALYLCASSLSGSNQPQHFGDGTRLSIL.

This clone has only one observation. The chain joins TRBV29-1 to TRBJ1-5; 11 nucleotides agree with TRBD1. Trimming took 6 bases from V and 4 from J; bases not matched to a gene: 2. The CDR3 is made up of 13 amino acids. Germline CDR1 and CDR2: SQVTM and ANQGSEA. The CDR3, as DNA: TGCAGCGTAGGACAGGGGGCTAATCAGCCCCAGCATTTT. As protein: CSVGQGANQPQHF. The full variable domain, with the rest looked up from reference TRBV29-1 and TRBJ1-5, is SAVISQKPSRDICQRGTSLTIQCQVDSQVTMMFWYRQQPGQSLTLIATANQGSEATYESGFVIDKFPISRPNLTFSTLTVSNMSPEDSSIYLCSVGQGANQPQHFGDGTRLSIL.

As to this clone: An end of the junction does not agree with germline; a read error may underlie this. The rearrangement joins TRBV11-2 to TRBJ2-2, with 7 bases that match TRBD2. The CDR3 extends over 16 amino acids. Germline lookup yields CDR1 SGHAT and CDR2 FQNNGV. CDR3 in DNA: TGTGCCAGCACCAAGTTCGTGGGGGGGAACCCCGGGGAGCTGTTTTTT. This gives the protein CASTKFVGGNPGELFF.

The chain is built from TRBV6-4 and TRBJ2-3; D may be TRBD1 (5 bases). This CDR3 region has 20 residues. Germline CDR1 MRHNA, CDR2 SNTAGT. Between the trimmed V and J ends, which lost 7 bases and 2 bases, there was a span of 31 bases. The DNA for the CDR3 is TGTGCCAGCAAGTACGCGAGTGACGTATACAGGTTAGCATCCACAGATACGCAGTATTTT. Its translation: CASKYASDVYRLASTDTQYF.

The chain couples TRBV10-2 to TRBJ2-2; D might be TRBD1 (6 bases). This CDR3 has 14 residues. V gave up 7 bases and J gave up 0 bases, with 9 bases separating them. In germline, CDR1 is WSHSY, CDR2 SAAADI. CDR3 sequence: CASTNRANTGELFF. The CDR3 coding sequence is TGCGCCAGCACTAACAGGGCGAACACCGGGGAGCTGTTTTTT.

The rearrangement uses TRBV30 and TRBJ2-1; 10 nucleotides match TRBD1. The CDR3 loop spans 15 amino acids. Germline V gene sequence: CDR1 GTSNPN, CDR2 SVGIG (reference sequence). J was trimmed by 5 bases and V by 7 bases; bases with no gene match: 11. The CDR3 sequence is CASSPDRGSDNEQFF. The CDR3 nucleotides are TGTGCCTCCTCCCCGGACAGGGGGTCGGACAATGAGCAGTTCTTC.

The CDR3 DNA reads TGTGCCAGCAACCTGTTGGGGGCCGATGCCTATGGCTACACCTTC. Amino acid sequence: CASNLLGADAYGYTF. The rearrangement joins TRBV2 to TRBJ1-2; D may be TRBD1 (6 bases). Germline-derived CDR1 and CDR2 are SNHLY and FYNNEI. The V gene lost 7 bases and the J gene lost 4 bases, with 19 bases spanning the gap. The CDR3 length is 15 residues.

The genes are TRBV10-1 and TRBJ2-3; D is ambiguous. Germline lookup yields CDR1 WNHNN and CDR2 SYGVQD (reference sequence). V dropped 3 bases and J dropped 3 bases, with 4 bases sitting between them. The CDR3 runs 12 residues. CDR3 DNA sequence: TGCGCCAGCAGTGACTTAACAGATACGCAGTATTTT. Its protein is CASSDLTDTQYF.

V gene TRBV7-9 combines with J gene TRBJ2-4, with D tentatively TRBD2 (5 bases). The V gene lost 5 bases and the J gene lost 1 base, with 9 bases spanning the gap. CDR3 length equals 14 residues. Germline assignment: CDR1 SEHNR and CDR2 FQNEAQ (reference sequence). For the CDR3, the DNA is TGTGCCAGCAGCCGCCCGGGGGCCAAAAACATTCAGTACTTC. It codes for CASSRPGAKNIQYF.

The CDR3 sequence is CATSRDLGQNYEQYF. The DNA for the CDR3 is TGTGCCACCAGCAGAGATCTAGGACAAAACTACGAGCAGTACTTC. The chain links TRBV15 to TRBJ2-7, with TRBD1 as a possible D gene (5 bases). This CDR3 contains 15 residues. The V gene's germline CDR1 is LNHNV and CDR2 YYDKDF (reference sequence). V lost 0 bases to trimming and J lost 3 bases, with 12 bases between them.

This sequence joins TRBV19 and TRBJ2-7; perhaps TRBD2 as D (5 bases). CDR1 is LNHDA and CDR2 is SQIVND in the germline V gene (reference sequence). The germline V and J ends were trimmed by 4 bases and 5 bases, with 9 bases remaining between them. The CDR3 consists of 12 residues. The CDR3 reads CASSRGSHEQYF. The CDR3 bases are TGTGCCAGTAGTAGAGGGTCCCACGAGCAGTACTTC.

The chain combines TRBV4-3 with TRBJ2-3; TRBD2 aligns across 7 bases. Germline assignment: CDR1 LGHNA and CDR2 YSLEER. The CDR3 is 18 residues long. V shed 1 base and J 1 base; nucleotides not matched to a gene: 11. The CDR3 reads CASSQGATSHRGTDTQYF. CDR3 nucleotide sequence: TGCGCCAGCAGCCAAGGGGCGACTAGCCATCGGGGCACAGATACGCAGTATTTT.

In this sample, this clone turned up once. The V call is TRBV6-1, the J call TRBJ1-5; tentative D call: TRBD1 (6 bases). Trimming removed 3 bases at V and 3 bases at J, with 18 bases between. Germline-derived CDR1 and CDR2 are MNHNS and SASEGT. The CDR3 length is 17 residues. Written as DNA, the CDR3 is TGTGCCAGCAGTGATCCCCCCCAGGGGATGGCCAATCAGCCCCAGCATTTT. As protein: CASSDPPQGMANQPQHF.

The rearrangement links TRBV2 to TRBJ1-5; tentative D call: TRBD1 (6 bases). V was shortened by 3 bases and J by 6 bases, with 12 bases between the two germline ends. This CDR3 spans 14 amino acids. Per the germline V gene, CDR1 is SNHLY and CDR2 is FYNNEI. Written as DNA, the CDR3 is TGTGCCAGCAGTGACCAGCGGACAGCTCAGCCCCAGCATTTT. Residues: CASSDQRTAQPQHF.

The rearrangement joins TRBV5-1 to TRBJ2-3; maybe TRBD2 (6 bases). With 0 bases removed from V and 2 bases from J, the gap between germline ends came to 13 bases. CDR3 length: 16 residues. Germline assignment: CDR1 SGHRS and CDR2 YFSETQ. This CDR3 is CASSLVAGKYTDTQYF. The CDR3, as DNA: TGCGCCAGCAGCTTGGTGGCGGGGAAATACACAGATACGCAGTATTTT.

The chain links TRBV15 to TRBJ2-3; 9 positions match TRBD2. This CDR3 is 16 amino acids long. CDR1 and CDR2 from the germline V gene are LNHNV and YYDKDF (reference sequence). Losses at the gene ends were 2 bases for V and 2 bases for J; bases not matched to a gene: 5. The CDR3 DNA reads TGTGCCACCAGCAGAAGTAGCGGGGGTCCCACAGATACGCAGTATTTT. Protein sequence: CATSRSSGGPTDTQYF. Full variable domain (remainder filled in from reference TRBV15 and TRBJ2-3): DAMVIQNPRYQVTQFGKPVTLSCSQTLNHNVMYWYQQKSSQAPKLLFHYYDKDFNNEADTPDNFQSRRPNTSFCFLDIRSPGLGDTAMYLCATSRSSGGPTDTQYFGPGTRLTVL.

The V and J genes are TRBV19 and TRBJ1-2, with TRBD1 identical over 10 bases. The CDR3 loop spans 17 amino acids. V dropped 1 base and J dropped 4; count of bases not matched to a gene: 9. The germline CDR1 and CDR2 sequences are LNHDA and SQIVND (reference sequence). The CDR3 DNA sequence: TGTGCCAGTAGTATAGGGGGACAGGGGATTTTCGTCTATGGCTACACCTTC. Its protein product is CASSIGGQGIFVYGYTF.

CDR3 amino acids: CASSSAGGRFNEQFF. The CDR3, as DNA: TGTGCCAGCAGCTCTGCGGGGGGGCGCTTTAATGAGCAGTTCTTC. This rearrangement joins TRBV7-6 to TRBJ2-1; 9 positions agree with TRBD2. Germline CDR1 SGHVS, CDR2 FNYEAQ. The CDR3 has 15 amino acids. The V and J ends lost 4 bases and 7 bases, in that order; junction bases with no gene match: 8.

The chain has TRBV6-5 and TRBJ1-6; D call uncertain. Germline V gives CDR1 MNHEY, CDR2 SVGAGI. V gave up 8 bases and J gave up 13 bases, with 18 bases separating them. This CDR3 is built from 13 residues. In DNA form, the CDR3 reads TGTGCCAGCTGTCCCGGGGTAGGAGGGCCCCTCCACTTT. Translation: CASCPGVGGPLHF.